This T cell receptor beta chain originates from a study of blood T cell repertoires in COVID-19. Study background: Italy, Spain and the United States were the sources of the convalescent and acute COVID-19 samples.

V was trimmed by 6 bases and J by 5 bases, leaving 16 bases between them. From germline, CDR1 is LNHDA and CDR2 SQIVND (reference sequence). The CDR3 contains 15 residues. In the authors' workflow: Reference gene primer amplification gave nucleated cell count estimates. This table comes from immunoSEQ multiplex PCR, and its TCRdb copy is limited to in-frame clones, with some not included. The V and J calls and clone size are taken from that table; D and trimming were inferred from the DNA. Among 110,000 to 150,000 clones listed, under 80% were seen once. This clone was counted between two and nine times.

This chain uses TRBV19 with TRBJ1-4; weak D call: TRBD1 (5 bases). This TCR came from an older man with acute or convalescent COVID-19. The sample was peripheral blood. The CDR3: CASSLVWGGNEKLFF. The CDR3 DNA sequence: TGTGCCAGTAGCCTTGTCTGGGGGGGAAATGAAAAACTGTTTTTT.